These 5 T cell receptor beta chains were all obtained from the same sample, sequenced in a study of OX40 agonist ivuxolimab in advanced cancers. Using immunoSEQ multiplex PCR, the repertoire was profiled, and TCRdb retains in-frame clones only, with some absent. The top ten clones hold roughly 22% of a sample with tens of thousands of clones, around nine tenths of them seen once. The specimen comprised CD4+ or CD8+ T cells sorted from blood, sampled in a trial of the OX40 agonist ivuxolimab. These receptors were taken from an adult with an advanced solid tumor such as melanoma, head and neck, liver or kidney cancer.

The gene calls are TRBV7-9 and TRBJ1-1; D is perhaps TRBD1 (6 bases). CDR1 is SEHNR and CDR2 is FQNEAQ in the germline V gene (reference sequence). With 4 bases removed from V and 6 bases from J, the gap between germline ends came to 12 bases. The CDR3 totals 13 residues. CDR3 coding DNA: TGTGCCAGCAGCTCAACCACAGGGTCTGAAGCTTTCTTT. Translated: CASSSTTGSEAFF.

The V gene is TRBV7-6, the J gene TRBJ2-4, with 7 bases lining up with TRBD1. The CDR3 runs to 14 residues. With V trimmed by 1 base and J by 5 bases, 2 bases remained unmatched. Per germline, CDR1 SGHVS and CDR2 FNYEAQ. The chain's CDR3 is CASSLGQGENIQYF. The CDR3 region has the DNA TGTGCCAGCAGCTTAGGGCAGGGGGAAAACATTCAGTACTTC.

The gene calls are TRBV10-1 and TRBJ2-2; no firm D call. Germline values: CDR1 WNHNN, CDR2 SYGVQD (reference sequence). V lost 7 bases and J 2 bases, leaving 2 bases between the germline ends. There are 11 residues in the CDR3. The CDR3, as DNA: TGCGCCAGCACCAACACCGGGGAGCTGTTTTTT. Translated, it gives CASTNTGELFF.

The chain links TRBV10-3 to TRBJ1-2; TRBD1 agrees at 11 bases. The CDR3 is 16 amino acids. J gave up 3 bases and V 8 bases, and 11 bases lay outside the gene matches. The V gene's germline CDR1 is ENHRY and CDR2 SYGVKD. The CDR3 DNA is TGTGCCATCCGGGACAGGGGGTCACGCCGTGACTATGGCTACACCTTC. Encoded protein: CAIRDRGSRRDYGYTF.

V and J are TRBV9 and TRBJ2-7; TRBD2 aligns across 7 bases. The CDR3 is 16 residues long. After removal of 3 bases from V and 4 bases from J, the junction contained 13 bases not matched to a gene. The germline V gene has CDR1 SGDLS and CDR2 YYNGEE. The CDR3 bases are TGTGCCAGCAGCGCACCGGGAGGCAGGGAACCGTACGAGCAGTACTTC. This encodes CASSAPGGREPYEQYF. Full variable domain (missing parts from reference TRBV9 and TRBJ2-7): DSGVTQTPKHLITATGQRVTLRCSPRSGDLSVYWYQQSLDQGLQFLIQYYNGEERAKGNILERFSAQQFPDLHSELNLSSLELGDSALYFCASSAPGGREPYEQYFGPGTRLTVT.